This TCR beta chain was identified in a study of blood T cells in healthy people across ages. This clonotype was seen more than once but under ten times. What it binds is not known. Samples had at least 7 million PBMCs isolated from them. Overall study results and limits: Higher diversity and more naive CD4+ cells were features of long-lived donors, compared to aged donors. Leaving the PBMCs unsorted stopped any conclusive comparison of naive versus antigen-experienced cells.

This CDR3 has 15 residues. The germline gives CDR1 MNHEY, CDR2 SVGEGT. V lost 5 bases and J lost 0, with 11 bases in between. Using a J-beta primer mix together with a sample-barcoded 5' primer, a second PCR was run for roughly 7 to 11 cycles. One entry per CDR3 protein results from TCRdb running MiXCR on the 5' RACE reads. Of 850,000 to 1,000,000 distinct CDR3 sequences listed, roughly 51% are singletons. This TCR came from a woman in her sixties or seventies in good health. Sequencing was carried out using blood. The V call is TRBV6-2 or TRBV6-3, the J call TRBJ1-5; the D gene is possibly TRBD1 (5 bases). CDR3 in amino acids: CASSPGTASNQPQHF. CDR3 DNA sequence: TGTGCCAGCAGTCCCGGGACGGCTAGCAATCAGCCCCAGCATTTT.